The clone carrying this TCR beta chain showed up just once. Its antigen is currently unknown. This entry is derived from a study of neoadjuvant nivolumab and ipilimumab in lung cancer. Clones were sequenced by immunoSEQ multiplex PCR, and TCRdb holds only the in-frame ones, with some missing. This sample has roughly 20,000 clones, with more than 75% found just once. Study outcomes and limitations: Higher pretherapy blood TCR richness went with higher resected-tumor richness. Pathologic regression was not significantly tied to TCR clonality. TCR richness and clonality were higher in tumors than adjacent uninvolved lung. Only a small number of samples underwent TCR sequencing.

With V trimmed by 2 bases and J by 5 bases, 7 bases remained unmatched. Germline V gene sequence: CDR1 GTSNPN, CDR2 SVGIG (reference sequence). This CDR3 is 15 amino acids long. The receptor was isolated from an adult with non-small cell lung cancer. The input for sequencing was peripheral blood, taken before neoadjuvant nivolumab, alone or with ipilimumab. The chain employs TRBV30 and TRBJ1-1, with 11 positions matching TRBD1. The CDR3 region has the DNA TGTGCCTGGAGTCCCAGGACAGGGGGCTGGACTGAAGCTTTCTTT. Translated: CAWSPRTGGWTEAFF.